The rows below give T cell receptor beta chains drawn from one sample of a study of CD8 T cells in Susac syndrome. TCRdb used MiXCR to reprocess the immunoSEQ multiplex PCR reads, holding one entry per CDR3 protein. This table has under 150,000 distinct CDR3 sequences, around 95% appearing once. Input material: CD4+ T cells from PBMCs. The receptors were sampled from a human donor with Susac syndrome. Both conserved end residues are part of each CDR3. A D gene is named only where the DNA matches it firmly. The listing skips clone size in some rows; elsewhere it reads once, few, many or a size class.

CDR3aa,CDR3nt,abundance,v_gene,j_gene,d_gene
CSVVQGINQPQHF,TGCAGCGTTGTCCAGGGGATCAATCAGCCCCAGCATTTT,NA,TRBV29-1,TRBJ1-5,NA
CASSQSPSSNTGELFF,TGCGCCAGCAGTCAATCGCCTAGCTCTAACACCGGGGAGCTGTTTTTT,NA,TRBV23-1,TRBJ2-2,NA
CAWDRNHEQFF,TGTGCCTGGGACAGGAATCATGAGCAGTTCTTC,NA,TRBV30,TRBJ2-1,NA
CASSLPKGRGGTGELFF,TGTGCCAGCAGCCTGCCCAAGGGACGAGGCGGCACCGGGGAGCTGTTTTTT,NA,TRBV3-1,TRBJ2-2,NA
CASSLAGVAYEQYF,TGTGCCAGCAGCTTAGCGGGAGTGGCCTACGAGCAGTACTTC,NA,TRBV7-2,TRBJ2-7,NA
CASSLLSGRPYNEQFF,TGTGCCAGCAGCCTATTATCCGGGAGACCGTACAATGAGCAGTTCTTC,NA,TRBV11-2,TRBJ2-1,NA
CATSRAGGSNYGYTF,TGTGCCACCAGCAGAGCCGGCGGATCTAACTATGGCTACACCTTC,NA,TRBV15,TRBJ1-2,NA
CASSPRPSSDTQYF,TGTGCCAGCAGTCCAAGGCCCTCGTCGGATACGCAGTATTTT,NA,TRBV3-1,TRBJ2-3,NA
CASSSGTSGRAYETQYF,TGTGCCAGCAGCTCCGGGACTAGCGGGAGGGCCTATGAGACCCAGTACTTC,NA,TRBV6-1,TRBJ2-5,TRBD2
CASSFRSRRGQFF,TGTGCCAGCAGCTTTCGGTCCCGGCGAGGGCAGTTCTTC,once,TRBV5-6,TRBJ2-1,NA
CAWSVQGVDTEAFF,TGTGCCTGGAGTGTCCAGGGGGTCGACACTGAAGCTTTCTTT,NA,TRBV30,TRBJ1-1,TRBD1
CASSVGLAASYEQYF,TGTGCCAGCAGCGTGGGACTAGCGGCTTCCTACGAGCAGTACTTC,NA,TRBV9,TRBJ2-7,TRBD2
CSAAAEASGNTIYF,TGCAGCGCCGCGGCCGAAGCCTCTGGAAACACCATATATTTT,NA,TRBV29-1,TRBJ1-3,NA
CASSIPRGGTEAFF,TGTGCCAGTAGTATCCCCAGGGGGGGGACTGAAGCTTTCTTT,NA,TRBV19,TRBJ1-1,TRBD1
CAMLVSGANVLTF,TGTGCCATGCTCGTCTCTGGGGCCAACGTCCTGACTTTC,NA,TRBV18,TRBJ2-6,NA
CASSFGGGGKTFF,TGTGCCAGCAGTTTTGGGGGGGGCGGAAAAACTTTCTTT,NA,TRBV12-3/TRBV12-4,TRBJ1-1,NA
CASSVGSSPPEAFF,TGTGCCAGCAGTGTCGGGAGTTCTCCCCCTGAAGCTTTCTTT,NA,TRBV25-1,TRBJ1-1,NA
CASKPGGGPGETQYF,TGTGCCAGCAAACCGGGGGGGGGCCCTGGAGAGACCCAGTACTTC,NA,TRBV28,TRBJ2-5,TRBD2
CAWTLKDRSTGELFF,TGTGCCTGGACTCTTAAGGACAGGAGCACCGGGGAGCTGTTTTTT,NA,TRBV30,TRBJ2-2,TRBD1
CSALDTPSLETQYF,TGCAGTGCTTTGGACACTCCATCCCTGGAGACCCAGTACTTC,NA,TRBV20-1,TRBJ2-5,NA
CASSQDGGSTDTQYF,TGTGCCAGCAGCCAAGATGGGGGGAGCACAGATACGCAGTATTTT,NA,TRBV4-2,TRBJ2-3,NA
CASSQGGPGGYTF,TGTGCCAGCAGCCAAGGGGGCCCCGGTGGCTACACCTTC,NA,TRBV3-1,TRBJ1-2,NA
CASSHRQETQYF,TGTGCCAGCAGCCACCGACAGGAGACCCAGTACTTC,NA,TRBV3-1,TRBJ2-5,NA